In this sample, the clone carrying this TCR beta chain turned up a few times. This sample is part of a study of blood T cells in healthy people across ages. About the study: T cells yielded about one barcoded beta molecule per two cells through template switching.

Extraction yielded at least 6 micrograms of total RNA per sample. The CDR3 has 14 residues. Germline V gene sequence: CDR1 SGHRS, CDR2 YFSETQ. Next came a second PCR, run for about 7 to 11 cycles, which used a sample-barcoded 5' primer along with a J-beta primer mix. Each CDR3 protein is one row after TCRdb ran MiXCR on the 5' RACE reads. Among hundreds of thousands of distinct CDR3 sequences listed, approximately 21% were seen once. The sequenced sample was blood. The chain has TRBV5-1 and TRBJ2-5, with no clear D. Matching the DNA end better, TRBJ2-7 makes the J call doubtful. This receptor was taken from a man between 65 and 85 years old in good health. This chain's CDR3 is CASSSGSTTYEQYF. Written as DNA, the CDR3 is TGCGCCAGCAGCTCCGGCTCCACAACCTACGAGCAGTACTTC.